Included here is one TCR beta chain sequence, with context. This CDR3 has 13 residues. Trimming took off 0 bases at V and 5 bases at J, with 5 bases between the two ends. Germline CDR1 and CDR2: SGHNT and YYREEE (reference sequence). Per the original data handling: Cell counts per sample came from amplifying reference gene primers. TCRdb keeps only in-frame clones here, not all; method: immunoSEQ multiplex PCR. V and J calls and clone size follow that table, whereas D and trimming were derived from the DNA. Among around 230,000 clones listed, 86% were seen once. This entry belongs to a study of blood T cell repertoires in COVID-19. Overall study context: Italy, Spain and the United States were the sources of the convalescent and acute COVID-19 samples. The cDNA or gDNA used as material had been derived from T cells, B-cell-depleted T cells, or PBMCs.

This receptor was identified in a man between 25 and 39 years old who had recovered from COVID-19. The sample consisted of peripheral blood. The chain links TRBV5-4 to TRBJ2-2; D is ambiguous. For the CDR3, the DNA is TGTGCCAGCAGCTTGGACAGTACCGGGGAGCTGTTTTTT. Residues: CASSLDSTGELFF.